The entry that follows covers one T cell receptor beta chain sequence. Its antigen is unknown. CD4+ T cells from unexposed donors were obtained before the COVID-19 pandemic (2011-2018). Isolation of CD4+ T cells took place after about 9 days in culture. As cell numbers allowed, unexposed-donor CD4+ T cells faced SARS-CoV-2 S/N and four cold-coronavirus spikes. This entry comes from a study of CD4 T cells in relation to SARS-CoV-2 and coronaviruses. Background on the study: ViraFEST: approximately eleven-day antigen culture of PBMCs, then TCR beta CDR3 sequencing.

Germline V lookup: CDR1 LGHDT, CDR2 YNNKEL (reference sequence). Unmatched junction bases numbered 5, after V lost 4 bases and J lost 3 bases. CDR3 length equals 14 residues. Clones were read by immunoSEQ multiplex PCR, and TCRdb kept only the in-frame ones, dropping some. The table has 9,500 to 11,000 clones, 80% to 90% seen once. The source of this sequence is a human donor in good health. Sequenced material: CD4+ T cells from PBMCs, cultured in vitro. The chain recombines TRBV3-1 (or the pseudogene TRBV3-2) with TRBJ1-1; 7 positions agree with TRBD1. The CDR3 is CASSPDRVYTEAFF. The CDR3, as DNA: TGTGCCAGCAGCCCCGACAGGGTTTACACTGAAGCTTTCTTT.